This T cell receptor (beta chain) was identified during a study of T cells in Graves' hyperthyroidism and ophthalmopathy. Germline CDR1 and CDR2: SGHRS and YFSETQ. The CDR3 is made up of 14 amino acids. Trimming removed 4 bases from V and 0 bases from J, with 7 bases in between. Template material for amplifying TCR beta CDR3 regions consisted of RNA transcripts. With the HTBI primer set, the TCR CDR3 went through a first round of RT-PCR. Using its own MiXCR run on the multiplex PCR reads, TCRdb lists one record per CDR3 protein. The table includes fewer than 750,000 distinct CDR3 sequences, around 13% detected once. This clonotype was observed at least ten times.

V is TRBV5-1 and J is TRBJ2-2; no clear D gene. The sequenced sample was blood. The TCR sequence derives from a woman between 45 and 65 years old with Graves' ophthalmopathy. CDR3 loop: CASSQETNTGELFF. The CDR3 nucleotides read TGCGCCAGCAGCCAAGAAACGAACACCGGGGAGCTGTTTTTT.